The rows below give T cell receptor beta chains drawn from one sample of a study of post-analysis software for immune sequencing data. MiXCR was run by TCRdb on the PCR reads, yielding one entry per CDR3 protein. The sample holds about 820,000 distinct CDR3 sequences, under 70% seen once. The material sequenced was blood. Receptor source: a girl under 18 with multiple sclerosis. Both conserved end residues are part of each CDR3. D genes are given only for firm matches. Some rows have no size entry. The others give once, few or many, or a class for an expanded clone.

v_gene	abundance	j_gene	d_gene	CDR3aa	CDR3nt
TRBV5-1	once	TRBJ1-2	NA	CASSNVGFDGYTF	TGCGCCAGCAGCAACGTAGGGTTTGATGGCTACACCTTC
TRBV5-1	NA	TRBJ2-1	TRBD2	CASSLGASGRTDEQFF	TGCGCCAGCAGCTTGGGCGCTAGCGGGAGGACCGATGAGCAGTTCTTC
TRBV6-6	few	TRBJ2-3	NA	CASGSINTDTQYF	TGTGCCAGCGGGTCCATTAACACAGATACGCAGTATTTT
TRBV7-9	NA	TRBJ1-2	TRBD1	CASSPSGTGDYGYTF	TGTGCCAGCAGCCCATCCGGGACAGGGGACTATGGCTACACCTTC
TRBV20-1	NA	TRBJ2-7	TRBD2	CSARAIRPSGGANEQYF	TGCAGTGCTAGAGCGATCAGACCTAGCGGGGGGGCTAACGAGCAGTACTTC
TRBV12-3/TRBV12-4	NA	TRBJ2-1	NA	CAIRTSPYNEQFF	TGTGCCATCCGTACTTCCCCCTACAATGAGCAGTTCTTC
TRBV12-3/TRBV12-4	NA	TRBJ1-4	NA	CASTLGAQGGKLFF	TGTGCCAGCACCTTGGGGGCTCAGGGCGGAAAACTGTTTTTT
TRBV24-1	NA	TRBJ2-3	NA	CAHRSTDTQYF	TGTGCCCACAGGAGCACAGATACGCAGTATTTT
TRBV5-1	NA	TRBJ2-1	TRBD2	CASSLGPGGGNEQFF	TGCGCCAGCAGCTTGGGCCCGGGAGGGGGCAATGAGCAGTTCTTC
TRBV7-2	few	TRBJ2-1	TRBD2	CASSRRGGGRWDEQFF	TGTGCCAGCAGCCGTCGGGGGGGCGGGAGGTGGGATGAGCAGTTCTTC
TRBV5-1	NA	TRBJ2-1	NA	CASSLSTALYNEQFF	TGCGCCAGCAGCTTATCGACAGCCCTTTACAATGAGCAGTTCTTC
TRBV6-6	NA	TRBJ2-1	NA	CASSYWPAPANNEQFF	TGTGCCAGCAGTTACTGGCCAGCGCCCGCCAACAATGAGCAGTTCTTC